Listed below are T cell receptor beta chains from one sample, sequenced in a study of identical twins. TCRdb used MiXCR to reprocess the 5' RACE reads, holding one entry per CDR3 protein. The sample records approximately 1.8 million distinct CDR3 sequences, roughly 35% being singletons. Sample: cord blood. These receptor sequences come from a newborn girl in good health. The CDR3 runs from the conserved cysteine through the conserved F or W. The order of the fields is D gene, clone size, J gene, V gene, CDR3 DNA, CDR3 protein. A D gene is named only where the DNA matches it firmly. Clone sizes are given selectively: once, few, many, or a class where the clone is expanded.

D: NA; size: NA; J: TRBJ2-7; V: TRBV28; DNA: TGTGCCAGCACCCCTCACGGTTACGAGCAGTACTTC; CDR3: CASTPHGYEQYF
D: TRBD1; size: few; J: TRBJ1-4; V: TRBV2; DNA: TGTGCCAGCAGTGCCCTCGGACAGGGGGGTGAAAAACTGTTTTTT; CDR3: CASSALGQGGEKLFF
D: NA; size: NA; J: TRBJ2-7; V: TRBV27; DNA: TGTGCCAGCAGTTATCTAAGTACGCCCTACGAGCAGTACTTC; CDR3: CASSYLSTPYEQYF
D: TRBD2; size: few; J: TRBJ2-3; V: TRBV7-2; DNA: TGTGCCATCGCGGGAGAAAGAAGCCGCACAGATACGCAGTATTTT; CDR3: CAIAGERSRTDTQYF
D: NA; size: NA; J: TRBJ1-5; V: TRBV29-1; DNA: TGCAGCGTTGAGCGGGGTAATCAGCCCCAGCATTTT; CDR3: CSVERGNQPQHF
D: NA; size: NA; J: TRBJ1-1; V: TRBV27; DNA: TGTGCCAGCAGTTTAGGGTGGGGGGACACTGAAGCTTTCTTT; CDR3: CASSLGWGDTEAFF
D: NA; size: NA; J: TRBJ1-2; V: TRBV24-1; DNA: TGTGCCGCCAGTCGCAACTATGGCTACACCTTC; CDR3: CAASRNYGYTF
D: NA; size: once; J: TRBJ2-2; V: TRBV4-1; DNA: TGCGCCAGCAGCCAGCCATGGGCCGGGTCCGGGGAGCTGTTTTTT; CDR3: CASSQPWAGSGELFF
D: TRBD2; size: NA; J: TRBJ2-3; V: TRBV25-1; DNA: TGTGCCGGCAGCCCAGCGGGGGGTAACACAGATACGCAGTATTTT; CDR3: CAGSPAGGNTDTQYF
D: NA; size: NA; J: TRBJ2-2; V: TRBV3-1; DNA: TGTGCCAGCAGCCAAGATTCGGGGTATGCCGGGGAGCTGTTTTTT; CDR3: CASSQDSGYAGELFF
D: NA; size: NA; J: TRBJ2-7; V: TRBV29-1; DNA: TGCAGCGTTGGCCGAAAGGTCTCCTACGAGCAGTACTTC; CDR3: CSVGRKVSYEQYF
D: TRBD1; size: many; J: TRBJ1-1; V: TRBV27; DNA: TGTGCCAGCAGTTTATCGACAGGGGGCACTGAAGCTTTCTTT; CDR3: CASSLSTGGTEAFF
D: NA; size: NA; J: TRBJ2-7; V: TRBV29-1; DNA: TGCAGCGTTGAAATCCGCTCCTACGAGCAGTACTTC; CDR3: CSVEIRSYEQYF
D: NA; size: few; J: TRBJ1-5; V: TRBV21-1; DNA: TGTGCCAGCAGCACCCTGGGCACTCCGAAGGGGAATCAGCCCCAGCATTTT; CDR3: CASSTLGTPKGNQPQHF
D: TRBD1; size: NA; J: TRBJ1-2; V: TRBV9; DNA: TGTGCCTGCAGCACCGGGACAGTCAACTATGGCTACACCTTC; CDR3: CACSTGTVNYGYTF
D: NA; size: NA; J: TRBJ1-1; V: TRBV28; DNA: TGTGCCAGCAGTTTCCGACCCGGACGGATCACTGAAGCTTTCTTT; CDR3: CASSFRPGRITEAFF
D: TRBD1; size: NA; J: TRBJ1-3; V: TRBV27; DNA: TGTGCCAGCAGTTTAAGATGGGGACAGGGCGTTGGAAACACCATATATTTT; CDR3: CASSLRWGQGVGNTIYF
D: NA; size: NA; J: TRBJ2-5; V: TRBV6-5; DNA: TGTGCCAGCAGTTATAGGGGGAGGGCCTACAATGAGCAGTACTTC; CDR3: CASSYRGRAYNEQYF
D: NA; size: NA; J: TRBJ2-7; V: TRBV14; DNA: TGTGCCAGCAGCCAAGAGATTGCAGGACCCTACGAGCAGTACTTC; CDR3: CASSQEIAGPYEQYF
D: TRBD1; size: NA; J: TRBJ1-6; V: TRBV20-1; DNA: TGCAGTGCTAGAGCACCAAAGCAGAAAGGGACAGGGAATTCACCCCTCCACTTT; CDR3: CSARAPKQKGTGNSPLHF
D: NA; size: NA; J: TRBJ1-5; V: TRBV4-2; DNA: TGTGCCAGCAGCCAAGGCCCCCAGGGCAATCAGCCCCAGCATTTT; CDR3: CASSQGPQGNQPQHF
D: NA; size: NA; J: TRBJ2-2; V: TRBV30; DNA: TGTGCCTGGAGTGTGGCCGGCTGGGAGCTGTTTTTT; CDR3: CAWSVAGWELFF
D: TRBD1; size: NA; J: TRBJ2-7; V: TRBV27; DNA: TGTGCCAGCAGTTTATTGGGGACAGGGGTACCCTACGAGCAGTACTTC; CDR3: CASSLLGTGVPYEQYF
D: NA; size: many; J: TRBJ2-3; V: TRBV28; DNA: TGTGCCAGCAGCCTATCCCCGGGACAAAGCACAGATACGCAGTATTTT; CDR3: CASSLSPGQSTDTQYF
D: TRBD2; size: NA; J: TRBJ2-3; V: TRBV20-1; DNA: TGCAGTGTGGGTAGCGGGAGTTCGTGGGATACGCAGTATTTT; CDR3: CSVGSGSSWDTQYF
D: NA; size: NA; J: TRBJ1-1; V: TRBV27; DNA: TGTGCCAGCAGTCCAGTCGAGAACACTGAAGCTTTCTTT; CDR3: CASSPVENTEAFF
D: TRBD2; size: few; J: TRBJ2-7; V: TRBV10-3; DNA: TGTGCCATCAGCCAATCGGGGGGGGGCGAGCAGTACTTC; CDR3: CAISQSGGGEQYF
D: TRBD1; size: NA; J: TRBJ1-1; V: TRBV10-3; DNA: TGTGCCATCACCGGACAGGGGCGCGGGACTGAAGCTTTCTTT; CDR3: CAITGQGRGTEAFF
D: NA; size: NA; J: TRBJ1-2; V: TRBV7-9; DNA: TGTGCCAGCAGCTTAAACCCCGTCACAGAAAATGGCTACACCTTC; CDR3: CASSLNPVTENGYTF
D: NA; size: NA; J: TRBJ2-5; V: TRBV10-3; DNA: TGTGCCATCAGGACTCCCGGGGAAGAGACCCAGTACTTC; CDR3: CAIRTPGEETQYF
D: NA; size: NA; J: TRBJ2-5; V: TRBV7-6; DNA: TGTGCCAGCAGCTTAAGTCTTCAGGGCCAGGCTAAAGAGACCCAGTACTTC; CDR3: CASSLSLQGQAKETQYF
D: NA; size: NA; J: TRBJ2-1; V: TRBV5-1; DNA: TGCGCCAGCAGCCACGGACGGAACAATGAGCAGTTCTTC; CDR3: CASSHGRNNEQFF
D: TRBD2; size: few; J: TRBJ2-3; V: TRBV4-2; DNA: TGTGCCAGCAGCCAACCCGAGGCCGGGCTAGCGGGACTGGATACGCAGTATTTT; CDR3: CASSQPEAGLAGLDTQYF
D: NA; size: few; J: TRBJ2-3; V: TRBV10-2; DNA: TGCGCCAGCAGTGAGGAAAAAGGGACAGATACGCAGTATTTT; CDR3: CASSEEKGTDTQYF
D: NA; size: many; J: TRBJ2-1; V: TRBV5-1; DNA: TGCGCCAGCAGCTTGGCCGGGGTAGCCTACAATGAGCAGTTCTTC; CDR3: CASSLAGVAYNEQFF
D: TRBD1; size: NA; J: TRBJ2-7; V: TRBV29-1; DNA: TGCAGCTTCTCCGGGACAGGGGGCGAGCAGTACTTC; CDR3: CSFSGTGGEQYF
D: TRBD2; size: NA; J: TRBJ2-1; V: TRBV20-1; DNA: TGCAGTGCTAGCCCTAGCGGGAGGTACTCTGAGCAGTTCTTC; CDR3: CSASPSGRYSEQFF
D: TRBD1; size: NA; J: TRBJ1-1; V: TRBV28; DNA: TGTGCCATCGCCGGGACAGGAGACATGAACACTGAAGCTTTCTTT; CDR3: CAIAGTGDMNTEAFF
D: TRBD2; size: few; J: TRBJ2-1; V: TRBV11-2; DNA: TGTGCCAGCAGCTTAGAGGGGGGGACTAGGGTATACAATGAGCAGTTCTTC; CDR3: CASSLEGGTRVYNEQFF
D: NA; size: NA; J: TRBJ1-1; V: TRBV5-6; DNA: TGTGCCAGCAGCCGGAGTTTGTTACGTGAAGCTTTCTTT; CDR3: CASSRSLLREAFF
D: NA; size: once; J: TRBJ2-4; V: TRBV3-1; DNA: TGTGCCAGCAGCCAAGTGGCGCAAGGGTTCGGGCAGTACTTC; CDR3: CASSQVAQGFGQYF
D: TRBD2; size: few; J: TRBJ2-3; V: TRBV10-2; DNA: TGCGCCAGCAGTGCTTCTTCGGGGGGTATCAAAGATACGCAGTATTTT; CDR3: CASSASSGGIKDTQYF
D: NA; size: few; J: TRBJ2-1; V: TRBV12-3/TRBV12-4; DNA: TGTGCCAGCAGGGAGAGATCGACGCAGTTCTTC; CDR3: CASRERSTQFF
D: NA; size: many; J: TRBJ2-3; V: TRBV11-2; DNA: TGTGCCAGCAGCTTCGTTGGGGGCACAGATACGCAGTATTTT; CDR3: CASSFVGGTDTQYF
D: NA; size: few; J: TRBJ2-1; V: TRBV7-8; DNA: TGTGCCAGCAGCCGAAAAAGGGGTGGACCCTACAATGAGCAGTTCTTC; CDR3: CASSRKRGGPYNEQFF
D: NA; size: once; J: TRBJ1-1; V: TRBV12-3/TRBV12-4; DNA: TGTGCCAGCAGTTTAGAGAGAGGACGCGACACTGAAGCTTTCTTT; CDR3: CASSLERGRDTEAFF
D: NA; size: few; J: TRBJ1-5; V: TRBV28; DNA: TGTGCCAGCAGTTTCCCGAGGACAGTGAAGTGGCGCCTTAATAGCAATCAGCCCCAGCATTTT; CDR3: CASSFPRTVKWRLNSNQPQHF
D: NA; size: NA; J: TRBJ1-5; V: TRBV20-1; DNA: TGCAGTGCTAGTTTGCCGACAGGCTCCAGGGCCCAGCATTTT; CDR3: CSASLPTGSRAQHF
D: NA; size: few; J: TRBJ2-5; V: TRBV6-2/TRBV6-3; DNA: TGTGCCAGCAGTTACTCTGCACGAATAGCGGCGGAGACCCAGTACTTC; CDR3: CASSYSARIAAETQYF
D: TRBD2; size: many; J: TRBJ2-3; V: TRBV15; DNA: TGTGCCACCAGCAGGGGTGGACTAGCGGACCGCACAGATACGCAGTATTTT; CDR3: CATSRGGLADRTDTQYF
D: NA; size: many; J: TRBJ2-3; V: TRBV20-1; DNA: TGCAGTGCTAGAGATGGGGGCAAAGGGACAGATACGCAGTATTTT; CDR3: CSARDGGKGTDTQYF
D: TRBD1; size: NA; J: TRBJ1-5; V: TRBV6-2/TRBV6-3; DNA: TGTGCCAGCAATAGACAGGGAGTGCGTCAGCCCCAGCATTTT; CDR3: CASNRQGVRQPQHF
D: TRBD2; size: few; J: TRBJ2-1; V: TRBV15; DNA: TGTGCCACCAGCAGAGAAGCGGGGAGCTCCTACAATGAGCAGTTCTTC; CDR3: CATSREAGSSYNEQFF